A single sample gave rise to the 11 T cell receptor beta chains below, sequenced in a study of Graves' ophthalmopathy and Graves' hyperthyroidism. RNA transcripts yielded amplified TCR beta CDR3 regions. In the first round, RT-PCR was carried out with HTBI primers, and a multiplex PCR formed the second round. Each CDR3 protein is one row after TCRdb ran MiXCR on the multiplex PCR reads. The sample holds approximately 700,000 distinct CDR3 sequences, roughly two fifths seen once. The sequenced sample consisted of peripheral blood. Receptors originate from an adult man with Graves' ophthalmopathy.

The chain employs TRBV10-3 and TRBJ2-1; 10 bases align to TRBD2. Germline CDR1 reads ENHRY; CDR2 reads SYGVKD. Trimming cost V 6 bases and J 3 bases; bases outside gene matches: 5. The CDR3 consists of 15 residues. The CDR3 loop reads CAIRIAGGHYNEQFF. The CDR3 nucleotides are TGTGCCATCAGGATAGCGGGAGGTCACTACAATGAGCAGTTCTTC.

The rearrangement links TRBV2 to TRBJ2-1; perhaps D is TRBD1 or TRBD2 (5 bases each). The CDR3 covers 14 residues. The ends were cut back, 6 bases at V and 3 bases at J, with 12 bases in the middle. Germline V gene sequence: CDR1 SNHLY, CDR2 FYNNEI. CDR3 region: CASRDKTSYNEQFF. CDR3 sequence (DNA): TGTGCCAGCAGGGACAAAACTAGCTACAATGAGCAGTTCTTC.

The rearrangement joins TRBV19 to TRBJ1-1; tentative D call: TRBD1 (6 bases). V was pared by 3 bases and J by 7 bases, with 15 bases between. The CDR3 runs 14 residues. Germline V CDR1 and CDR2: LNHDA, SQIVND (reference sequence). In nucleotides, the CDR3 is TGTGCCAGTAGTATTTTGCGGACAGCTAATGAAGCTTTCTTT. Translation: CASSILRTANEAFF. Full variable domain (rest looked up from reference TRBV19 and TRBJ1-1): DGGITQSPKYLFRKEGQNVTLSCEQNLNHDAMYWYRQDPGQGLRLIYYSQIVNDFQKGDIAEGYSVSREKKESFPLTVTSAQKNPTAFYLCASSILRTANEAFFGQGTRLTVV.

The chain combines TRBV12-3 or TRBV12-4 with TRBJ2-7; D uncertain. Trimming stripped 2 bases from V and 5 bases from J, with 7 bases between. The CDR3 loop spans 12 amino acids. The CDR3 protein is CASSLFGNEQYF. CDR3 in DNA: TGTGCCAGCAGTTTATTTGGCAACGAGCAGTACTTC.

This sequence joins TRBV20-1 and TRBJ1-4; D not certain. Germline-derived CDR1 and CDR2 are DFQATT and SNEGSKA (reference sequence). This CDR3 is 17 amino acids long. Between the trimmed V and J ends, which lost 6 bases and 0 bases, there was a span of 20 bases. CDR3 sequence (DNA): TGCAGTGCCCGTCCAAGGCAATCCGGGACAACTAATGAAAAACTGTTTTTT. Encoded protein: CSARPRQSGTTNEKLFF.

The chain recombines TRBV9 with TRBJ2-7, with 7 bases that match TRBD1. The CDR3 is 14 residues long. Germline loops: CDR1 SGDLS, CDR2 YYNGEE. After removal of 0 bases from V and 4 bases from J, the junction contained 4 bases not matched to a gene. CDR3 amino acids: CASSVATQGYEQYF. CDR3 coding DNA: TGTGCCAGCAGCGTAGCTACACAGGGGTACGAGCAGTACTTC.

This chain links TRBV25-1 with TRBJ2-7; D may be TRBD1 (6 bases). V lost 6 bases, J lost 2 bases, and 14 bases lay in between. Germline V CDR1 and CDR2: MGHDK, SYGVNS. The CDR3 has 14 amino acids. The CDR3 coding sequence is TGTGCCAGCAGAACAGGGTTCGCGACCTACGAGCAGTACTTC. Its protein is CASRTGFATYEQYF.

This clonotype was picked up one time. It may be a read error: a sequence one base away is much more abundant. The V gene is TRBV10-3, the J gene TRBJ1-1; D is unresolved. Trimming stripped 10 bases from V and 1 base from J, with 13 bases between. The germline V gene encodes CDR1 ENHRY and CDR2 SYGVKD. This CDR3 is 13 amino acids long. The CDR3 sequence is CASNAQRNTEAFF. The CDR3 DNA reads TGTGCCAGCAACGCACAACGGAACACTGAAGCTTTCTTT.

This clonotype was observed a handful of times. The V and J genes are TRBV7-2 and TRBJ2-7; D possibly corresponds to TRBD1 (6 bases). The CDR3 spans 15 residues. In germline, CDR1 is SGHTA, CDR2 FQGNSA. Trimming shortened V by 4 bases and J by 1 base, and 14 bases separated the two germline ends. The CDR3 DNA reads as TGTGCCAGCAGCTATAAAACAGGGCCTTCCTACGAGCAGTACTTC. Its protein product is CASSYKTGPSYEQYF.

This clonotype was counted at least ten times. This chain links TRBV20-1 with TRBJ2-6; D uncertain. The CDR3 contains 16 residues. The germline V and J ends were trimmed by 4 bases and 0 bases, with 13 bases remaining between them. Germline-derived CDR1 and CDR2 are DFQATT and SNEGSKA (reference sequence). Here the CDR3 reads CSAKGFLDSGANVLTF. CDR3 coding DNA: TGCAGTGCTAAAGGATTCCTGGACTCTGGGGCCAACGTCCTGACTTTC.

The chain recombines TRBV20-1 with TRBJ2-6; 7 bases map to TRBD1. The CDR3 length is 17 residues. V trimming: 0 bases; J trimming: 2 bases; junction bases outside the gene matches: 7. CDR1 and CDR2 from the germline V gene are DFQATT and SNEGSKA (reference sequence). The DNA of the CDR3 is TGCAGTGCTAGAGACCGGGACAGCCCACCTGGGGCCAACGTCCTGACTTTC. Protein product: CSARDRDSPPGANVLTF.